This T cell receptor (beta chain) is from a study of CD8 T cells in ankylosing spondylitis. With regard to this clonotype: Its antigen is not known.

This CDR3 is built from 16 residues. In germline, CDR1 is LGHDT, CDR2 YNNKEL (reference sequence). Trimming removed 0 bases from V and 0 bases from J, with 11 bases in between. TCRdb recomputed calls from the 5' RACE reads with MiXCR, one row per CDR3 protein. The sample has about 450,000 distinct CDR3 sequences; about 25% are singletons. Overall study results and limits: There was reportedly significant enrichment of clones that were disease-linked in matched ankylosing spondylitis synovial fluid. A TCR beta motif made of under 10 highly homologous variants seemed typical of ankylosing spondylitis blood.

J is TRBJ1-1 and V is TRBV3-1, with D unresolved. The sequence derives from a male donor with ankylosing spondylitis. The sequenced sample was blood, either unsorted or a sorted T cell fraction (not recorded which). The CDR3 DNA is TGTGCCAGCAGCCAAGAGCGGCAGACAATGAACACTGAAGCTTTCTTT. Amino acid sequence: CASSQERQTMNTEAFF.